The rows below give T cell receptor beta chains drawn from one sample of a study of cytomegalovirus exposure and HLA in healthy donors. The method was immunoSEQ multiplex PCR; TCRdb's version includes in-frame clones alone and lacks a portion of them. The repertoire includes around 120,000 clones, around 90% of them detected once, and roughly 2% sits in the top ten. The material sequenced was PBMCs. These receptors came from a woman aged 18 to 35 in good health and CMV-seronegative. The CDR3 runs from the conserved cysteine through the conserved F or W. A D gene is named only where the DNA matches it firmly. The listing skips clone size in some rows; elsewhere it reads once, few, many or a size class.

CDR3aa: CASSLEQGSQAFF; CDR3nt: TGTGCCAGCAGCTTGGAACAGGGTAGTCAAGCTTTCTTT; j_gene: TRBJ1-1; d_gene: .; v_gene: TRBV5-8; abundance: .
CDR3aa: CASSPRVSANYGYTF; CDR3nt: TGTGCCAGCAGCCCCCGGGTTTCAGCTAACTATGGCTACACCTTC; j_gene: TRBJ1-2; d_gene: .; v_gene: TRBV9; abundance: .
CDR3aa: CASSYQEPRAGEQYF; CDR3nt: TGTGCCAGCAGTTACCAGGAGCCGCGGGCGGGGGAGCAGTACTTC; j_gene: TRBJ2-7; d_gene: .; v_gene: TRBV6-5; abundance: .
CDR3aa: CAWEKDTYEQYF; CDR3nt: TGTGCCTGGGAAAAGGACACTTACGAGCAGTACTTC; j_gene: TRBJ2-7; d_gene: .; v_gene: TRBV30; abundance: .
CDR3aa: CASSLTASGRADTQYF; CDR3nt: TGTGCCAGCAGCTTAACGGCTAGCGGGAGGGCGGATACGCAGTATTTT; j_gene: TRBJ2-3; d_gene: TRBD2; v_gene: TRBV7-3; abundance: .
CDR3aa: CASSSAGGLAGDRVTDTQYF; CDR3nt: TGCGCCAGCAGCTCCGCTGGGGGACTAGCGGGAGACAGGGTCACAGATACGCAGTATTTT; j_gene: TRBJ2-3; d_gene: TRBD2; v_gene: TRBV5-1; abundance: .
CDR3aa: CASSRGYEQYF; CDR3nt: TGCGCCAGCAGCAGGGGTTACGAGCAGTACTTC; j_gene: TRBJ2-7; d_gene: .; v_gene: TRBV10-1; abundance: .
CDR3aa: CASSTGLAGGNEQFF; CDR3nt: TGTGCCAGTAGTACGGGACTAGCGGGAGGCAATGAGCAGTTCTTC; j_gene: TRBJ2-1; d_gene: TRBD2; v_gene: TRBV19; abundance: .
CDR3aa: CASGRTSGYNEQYF; CDR3nt: TGTGCCAGCGGCAGGACTAGCGGTTACAACGAGCAGTACTTC; j_gene: TRBJ2-7; d_gene: TRBD2; v_gene: TRBV2; abundance: .
CDR3aa: CASSYSMSGVGYTF; CDR3nt: TGTGCCAGCAGTTACTCGATGTCCGGGGTTGGCTACACCTTC; j_gene: TRBJ1-2; d_gene: .; v_gene: TRBV6-5; abundance: .
CDR3aa: CASSAGQGATEAFF; CDR3nt: TGTGCCAGCTCAGCCGGACAGGGAGCCACTGAAGCTTTCTTT; j_gene: TRBJ1-1; d_gene: TRBD1; v_gene: TRBV18; abundance: .
CDR3aa: CASSSSASGSYEQYF; CDR3nt: TGTGCCAGCAGTTCGTCCGCTAGCGGGAGTTACGAGCAGTACTTC; j_gene: TRBJ2-7; d_gene: TRBD2; v_gene: TRBV28; abundance: .
CDR3aa: CASSEAGQTFPYGYTF; CDR3nt: TGTGCCAGCAGTGAAGCGGGACAGACCTTTCCTTATGGCTACACCTTC; j_gene: TRBJ1-2; d_gene: TRBD1; v_gene: TRBV6-1; abundance: once
CDR3aa: CASSLTRGSGEQYF; CDR3nt: TGTGCCAGCAGCTTGACTCGGGGGTCGGGCGAGCAGTACTTC; j_gene: TRBJ2-7; d_gene: .; v_gene: TRBV5-6; abundance: .
CDR3aa: CASSERLAGHQETQYF; CDR3nt: TGTGCCAGCAGCGAGCGACTAGCGGGACATCAAGAGACCCAGTACTTC; j_gene: TRBJ2-5; d_gene: TRBD2; v_gene: TRBV13; abundance: .
CDR3aa: CASSYSTVSSYEQYF; CDR3nt: TGTGCCAGCAGTTACTCGACAGTTTCCTCCTACGAGCAGTACTTC; j_gene: TRBJ2-7; d_gene: .; v_gene: TRBV6-5; abundance: .
CDR3aa: CAISESDRAATNEKLFF; CDR3nt: TGTGCCATCAGTGAGTCGGACAGGGCTGCAACTAATGAAAAACTGTTTTTT; j_gene: TRBJ1-4; d_gene: TRBD1; v_gene: TRBV10-3; abundance: .
CDR3aa: CASSDDRETNSPLHF; CDR3nt: TGCGCCAGCAGTGACGACAGGGAAACTAATTCACCCCTCCACTTT; j_gene: TRBJ1-6; d_gene: TRBD1; v_gene: TRBV10-2; abundance: .
CDR3aa: CASSRVDRQFNEKLFF; CDR3nt: TGCGCCAGCAGCCGGGTGGACAGGCAGTTTAATGAAAAACTGTTTTTT; j_gene: TRBJ1-4; d_gene: TRBD1; v_gene: TRBV4-1; abundance: once
CDR3aa: CASSKGHLSGNTIYF; CDR3nt: TGTGCCAGCTCCAAGGGGCACCTATCTGGAAACACCATATATTTT; j_gene: TRBJ1-3; d_gene: .; v_gene: TRBV18; abundance: .
CDR3aa: CASSLDPVLNYGYTF; CDR3nt: TGCGCCAGCAGCTTGGATCCCGTACTAAACTATGGCTACACCTTC; j_gene: TRBJ1-2; d_gene: .; v_gene: TRBV5-1; abundance: .
CDR3aa: CASSPTSGRGNEQFF; CDR3nt: TGTGCCAGCAGTCCGACTAGCGGGAGGGGGAATGAGCAGTTCTTC; j_gene: TRBJ2-1; d_gene: TRBD2; v_gene: TRBV28; abundance: .
CDR3aa: CASSYTSGRNEQFF; CDR3nt: TGTGCCAGCAGTTACACTAGCGGGAGAAATGAGCAGTTCTTC; j_gene: TRBJ2-1; d_gene: TRBD2; v_gene: TRBV6-5; abundance: .
CDR3aa: CASSLSFANYGYTF; CDR3nt: TGTGCCAGCAGCTTATCGTTTGCGAACTATGGCTACACCTTC; j_gene: TRBJ1-2; d_gene: .; v_gene: TRBV13; abundance: .
CDR3aa: CASSRDRGGTDTQYF; CDR3nt: TGTGCCAGCAGTCGGGACAGGGGGGGCACAGATACGCAGTATTTT; j_gene: TRBJ2-3; d_gene: TRBD1; v_gene: TRBV13; abundance: .
CDR3aa: CASSNNTGERNIQYF; CDR3nt: TGTGCCAGCAGTAATAACACAGGGGAACGGAACATTCAGTACTTC; j_gene: TRBJ2-4; d_gene: TRBD1; v_gene: TRBV6-5; abundance: .
CDR3aa: CASSPLVDAGFGGRTQFF; CDR3nt: TGTGCCAGCTCACCCTTAGTGGATGCGGGGTTTGGCGGGAGGACGCAGTTCTTC; j_gene: TRBJ2-1; d_gene: TRBD2; v_gene: TRBV18; abundance: .
CDR3aa: CAWSVRGSDQPQHF; CDR3nt: TGTGCCTGGAGTGTAAGGGGGTCAGATCAGCCCCAGCATTTT; j_gene: TRBJ1-5; d_gene: .; v_gene: TRBV30; abundance: .
CDR3aa: CASSESRQGGYEQYF; CDR3nt: TGCGCCAGCAGTGAGTCTCGGCAGGGGGGCTACGAGCAGTACTTC; j_gene: TRBJ2-7; d_gene: .; v_gene: TRBV10-2; abundance: .
CDR3aa: CASSEDRSSGNTIYF; CDR3nt: TGCGCCAGCAGCGAGGACAGGAGCTCTGGAAACACCATATATTTT; j_gene: TRBJ1-3; d_gene: TRBD1; v_gene: TRBV4-3; abundance: .
CDR3aa: CSVFGYEGAEAFF; CDR3nt: TGCAGCGTTTTCGGATACGAGGGGGCTGAAGCTTTCTTT; j_gene: TRBJ1-1; d_gene: .; v_gene: TRBV29-1; abundance: .
CDR3aa: CACSGQGAGYGYTF; CDR3nt: TGTGCCTGTTCTGGACAGGGGGCAGGGTATGGCTACACCTTC; j_gene: TRBJ1-2; d_gene: TRBD1; v_gene: TRBV30; abundance: .
CDR3aa: CASRGLEAGNTIYF; CDR3nt: TGTGCCAGCAGGGGACTAGAGGCTGGAAACACCATATATTTT; j_gene: TRBJ1-3; d_gene: .; v_gene: TRBV6-1; abundance: .
CDR3aa: CASSPSTSGRYNEQFF; CDR3nt: TGTGCCAGCTCACCATCGACTAGCGGGAGGTACAATGAGCAGTTCTTC; j_gene: TRBJ2-1; d_gene: TRBD2; v_gene: TRBV18; abundance: .
CDR3aa: CASSPHATGGVLYYGYTF; CDR3nt: TGCGCCAGCAGTCCCCACGCCACAGGGGGCGTATTGTACTATGGCTACACCTTC; j_gene: TRBJ1-2; d_gene: TRBD1; v_gene: TRBV23-1; abundance: .
CDR3aa: CASSVRGNTEAFF; CDR3nt: TGTGCCAGCAGTGTGCGCGGGAACACTGAAGCTTTCTTT; j_gene: TRBJ1-1; d_gene: .; v_gene: TRBV2; abundance: .
CDR3aa: CASSRSGANVLTF; CDR3nt: TGTGCCAGCAGTCGCTCTGGGGCCAACGTCCTGACTTTC; j_gene: TRBJ2-6; d_gene: .; v_gene: TRBV7-3; abundance: .
CDR3aa: CSVFANGYEQYF; CDR3nt: TGCAGCGTTTTTGCCAACGGCTACGAGCAGTACTTC; j_gene: TRBJ2-7; d_gene: .; v_gene: TRBV29-1; abundance: .
CDR3aa: CASGINLRELNSPLHF; CDR3nt: TGTGCCAGCGGTATAAATCTCAGGGAATTGAATTCACCCCTCCACTTT; j_gene: TRBJ1-6; d_gene: .; v_gene: TRBV28; abundance: .
CDR3aa: CASSLDWAEMDYGYTF; CDR3nt: TGTGCCAGCAGCTTGGATTGGGCCGAGATGGACTATGGCTACACCTTC; j_gene: TRBJ1-2; d_gene: .; v_gene: TRBV5-5; abundance: .
CDR3aa: CASSSPGQSSEKLFF; CDR3nt: TGTGCCAGCAGCTCTCCGGGACAGAGTAGTGAAAAACTGTTTTTT; j_gene: TRBJ1-4; d_gene: TRBD1; v_gene: TRBV7-2; abundance: .
CDR3aa: CASRRALVSVGTDTQYF; CDR3nt: TGTGCCAGCAGGCGGGCACTAGTAAGTGTCGGCACAGATACGCAGTATTTT; j_gene: TRBJ2-3; d_gene: .; v_gene: TRBV5-5; abundance: .
CDR3aa: CASSIDPGQDNYGYTF; CDR3nt: TGTGCCAGTAGTATAGATCCGGGACAGGACAACTATGGCTACACCTTC; j_gene: TRBJ1-2; d_gene: TRBD1; v_gene: TRBV19; abundance: once
CDR3aa: CASSSMTSPPFF; CDR3nt: TGTGCCAGCAGCTCAATGACTAGCCCGCCATTCTTC; j_gene: TRBJ2-1; d_gene: TRBD2; v_gene: TRBV11-3; abundance: .
CDR3aa: CASNIEFFGWCGGNYEQYF; CDR3nt: TGTGCCAGCAATATTGAGTTTTTCGGGTGGTGTGGGGGGAACTACGAGCAGTACTTC; j_gene: TRBJ2-7; d_gene: .; v_gene: TRBV7-9; abundance: .